A selection of T cell receptor beta chains follows, all from one sample in a study of blood T cells in healthy people across ages. One entry per CDR3 protein, called by TCRdb with MiXCR from the 5' RACE reads. In the table there are 630,000 or so distinct CDR3 sequences, approximately 29% of which are singletons. The sample comprised blood. The receptors were sampled from an elderly woman in good health. The CDR3 runs from the conserved cysteine through the conserved F or W. Each record gives: clone size, V gene, D gene, J gene, CDR3 protein, CDR3 DNA. The D gene is left open where the match is weak. The size field is filled for only some rows; it gives once, few, many or a size class.

clone_size: many
v_call: TRBV5-5
d_call: TRBD1
j_call: TRBJ2-6
cdr3_aa: CASSFFRGQGAGGANVLTF
cdr3_nt: TGTGCCAGCAGCTTCTTTCGGGGACAGGGGGCAGGTGGGGCCAACGTCCTGACTTTC

clone_size: NA
v_call: TRBV28
d_call: NA
j_call: TRBJ1-5
cdr3_aa: CASSSQTRRNQHF
cdr3_nt: TGTGCCAGCAGTTCGCAGACCCGGAGGAACCAGCATTTT

clone_size: NA
v_call: TRBV3-1
d_call: NA
j_call: TRBJ1-2
cdr3_aa: CASSQEGRVTGYTF
cdr3_nt: TGTGCCAGCAGCCAAGAGGGGCGGGTCACTGGCTACACCTTC

clone_size: NA
v_call: TRBV6-5
d_call: NA
j_call: TRBJ2-3
cdr3_aa: CASSSSATDTQYF
cdr3_nt: TGTGCCAGCAGTTCTAGCGCCACAGATACGCAGTATTTT

clone_size: many
v_call: TRBV29-1
d_call: NA
j_call: TRBJ1-2
cdr3_aa: CSGRKLDSNYGYTF
cdr3_nt: TGCAGCGGCCGGAAACTGGATTCTAACTATGGCTACACCTTC

clone_size: NA
v_call: TRBV5-1
d_call: NA
j_call: TRBJ2-4
cdr3_aa: CASSLGTPIAKNIQYF
cdr3_nt: TGCGCCAGCAGCTTGGGGACACCTATAGCCAAAAACATTCAGTACTTC

clone_size: few
v_call: TRBV19
d_call: NA
j_call: TRBJ2-3
cdr3_aa: CASAKGGRSDTQYF
cdr3_nt: TGTGCCAGCGCTAAGGGGGGGCGATCAGATACGCAGTATTTT

clone_size: NA
v_call: TRBV20-1
d_call: NA
j_call: TRBJ2-3
cdr3_aa: CSARRGSPGADTQYF
cdr3_nt: TGCAGTGCTAGAAGGGGGTCCCCCGGAGCAGATACGCAGTATTTT

clone_size: NA
v_call: TRBV7-2
d_call: NA
j_call: TRBJ2-7
cdr3_aa: CASSSKRPSSGQYF
cdr3_nt: TGTGCCAGCAGCTCTAAGAGGCCCTCATCGGGGCAGTACTTC

clone_size: NA
v_call: TRBV19
d_call: TRBD1
j_call: TRBJ2-7
cdr3_aa: CASSTTGASYEQYF
cdr3_nt: TGTGCCAGTAGTACGACAGGGGCTTCCTACGAGCAGTACTTC

clone_size: many
v_call: TRBV5-1
d_call: NA
j_call: TRBJ2-5
cdr3_aa: CASRATFGETQYF
cdr3_nt: TGCGCCAGCAGAGCTACCTTTGGGGAGACCCAGTACTTC

clone_size: few
v_call: TRBV10-2
d_call: TRBD1
j_call: TRBJ2-5
cdr3_aa: CASSLPGTGSSYVQYF
cdr3_nt: TGCGCCAGCAGTCTTCCCGGGACAGGGAGCTCTTACGTGCAGTACTTC

clone_size: many
v_call: TRBV2
d_call: NA
j_call: TRBJ2-1
cdr3_aa: CASSEGLIRYNEQFF
cdr3_nt: TGTGCCAGCAGTGAAGGCCTTATAAGATACAATGAGCAGTTCTTC

clone_size: NA
v_call: TRBV4-1
d_call: NA
j_call: TRBJ1-2
cdr3_aa: CASSQGPGDYGYTF
cdr3_nt: TGCGCCAGCAGCCAAGGACCCGGAGACTATGGCTACACCTTC

clone_size: NA
v_call: TRBV5-1
d_call: TRBD1
j_call: TRBJ2-1
cdr3_aa: CASSLGTGDKQFF
cdr3_nt: TGCGCCAGCAGCCTTGGGACAGGGGATAAGCAGTTCTTC

clone_size: once
v_call: TRBV7-2
d_call: TRBD2
j_call: TRBJ2-3
cdr3_aa: CASSLVSLAGGDTQYF
cdr3_nt: TGTGCCAGCAGCTTAGTTTCGCTAGCGGGGGGAGATACGCAGTATTTT

clone_size: many
v_call: TRBV4-3
d_call: NA
j_call: TRBJ2-1
cdr3_aa: CASSQVETLYNEQFF
cdr3_nt: TGCGCCAGCAGCCAAGTAGAGACTCTCTACAATGAGCAGTTCTTC

clone_size: many
v_call: TRBV20-1
d_call: NA
j_call: TRBJ2-7
cdr3_aa: CSAQTGKSYEQYF
cdr3_nt: TGCAGTGCTCAGACAGGAAAATCCTACGAGCAGTACTTC

clone_size: NA
v_call: TRBV19
d_call: NA
j_call: TRBJ2-3
cdr3_aa: CASNMGGDTRYF
cdr3_nt: TGTGCCAGTAACATGGGTGGAGATACGCGGTATTTT

clone_size: many
v_call: TRBV15
d_call: NA
j_call: TRBJ2-3
cdr3_aa: CATSNGRRVTDTQYF
cdr3_nt: TGTGCCACCAGCAACGGAAGGAGGGTCACAGATACGCAGTATTTT

clone_size: many
v_call: TRBV4-2
d_call: TRBD1
j_call: TRBJ1-2
cdr3_aa: CTSSPTGGNGYTF
cdr3_nt: TGTACCAGCAGCCCGACAGGGGGCAATGGCTACACCTTC

clone_size: NA
v_call: TRBV20-1
d_call: TRBD2
j_call: TRBJ2-7
cdr3_aa: CSARDPLAGDSYEQYF
cdr3_nt: TGCAGTGCTAGAGATCCACTAGCGGGGGATTCCTACGAGCAGTACTTC

clone_size: NA
v_call: TRBV6-2/TRBV6-3
d_call: TRBD2
j_call: TRBJ2-5
cdr3_aa: CASSNPPMTSGDETQYF
cdr3_nt: TGTGCCAGCAGCAACCCCCCGATGACTAGCGGGGACGAGACCCAGTACTTC

clone_size: many
v_call: TRBV5-1
d_call: NA
j_call: TRBJ1-2
cdr3_aa: CATRGLPLYVYTF
cdr3_nt: TGCGCCACCCGAGGGTTGCCCCTCTATGTCTACACCTTC

clone_size: many
v_call: TRBV7-2
d_call: NA
j_call: TRBJ2-3
cdr3_aa: CASSLGPDGTDTQYF
cdr3_nt: TGTGCCAGCAGCTTAGGGCCGGACGGCACAGATACGCAGTATTTT

clone_size: many
v_call: TRBV7-9
d_call: NA
j_call: TRBJ1-5
cdr3_aa: CASSSAGSNQPQHF
cdr3_nt: TGTGCCAGCAGTTCTGCGGGGAGCAATCAGCCCCAGCATTTT

clone_size: NA
v_call: TRBV6-5
d_call: NA
j_call: TRBJ1-1
cdr3_aa: CASSVDGSVEAFF
cdr3_nt: TGTGCCAGCAGTGTGGACGGCTCTGTTGAAGCTTTCTTT

clone_size: few
v_call: TRBV6-1
d_call: NA
j_call: TRBJ2-5
cdr3_aa: CASSSDIQWGRGETQYF
cdr3_nt: TGTGCCAGCAGTAGTGACATACAGTGGGGGCGCGGGGAGACCCAGTACTTC

clone_size: many
v_call: TRBV7-2
d_call: TRBD1
j_call: TRBJ1-2
cdr3_aa: CASSINPSDRVHGYTF
cdr3_nt: TGTGCCAGCAGCATAAATCCGAGCGACAGGGTACATGGCTACACCTTC

clone_size: NA
v_call: TRBV7-2
d_call: TRBD2
j_call: TRBJ2-1
cdr3_aa: CAGSLAGANEQFF
cdr3_nt: TGTGCCGGCAGCTTAGCGGGCGCCAATGAGCAGTTCTTC

clone_size: many
v_call: TRBV4-2
d_call: TRBD2
j_call: TRBJ2-3
cdr3_aa: CASGSGGGTTDTQYF
cdr3_nt: TGTGCCAGCGGATCGGGCGGGGGGACCACAGATACGCAGTATTTT

clone_size: NA
v_call: TRBV27
d_call: NA
j_call: TRBJ2-1
cdr3_aa: CASRLGTRGNEQFF
cdr3_nt: TGCGCCAGCAGGTTAGGGACAAGGGGCAATGAGCAGTTCTTC

clone_size: many
v_call: TRBV28
d_call: NA
j_call: TRBJ2-7
cdr3_aa: CASSLFSGLSYEQYF
cdr3_nt: TGTGCCAGCAGTTTATTTTCGGGGTTGAGCTACGAGCAGTACTTC

clone_size: NA
v_call: TRBV24-1
d_call: TRBD2
j_call: TRBJ2-1
cdr3_aa: CATSDNSGLAVDEQFF
cdr3_nt: TGTGCCACCAGTGACAATTCGGGACTAGCAGTCGATGAGCAGTTCTTC

clone_size: many
v_call: TRBV7-2
d_call: TRBD1
j_call: TRBJ2-1
cdr3_aa: CASSLGIEGAREQFF
cdr3_nt: TGTGCCAGCAGCTTAGGAATCGAGGGGGCGAGGGAGCAGTTCTTC

clone_size: NA
v_call: TRBV20-1
d_call: NA
j_call: TRBJ2-7
cdr3_aa: CSASGEQGLYEQYF
cdr3_nt: TGCAGTGCTAGTGGTGAACAGGGCCTCTACGAGCAGTACTTC

clone_size: many
v_call: TRBV11-2
d_call: TRBD2
j_call: TRBJ2-1
cdr3_aa: CASSLDLAGGLNEQFF
cdr3_nt: TGTGCCAGCAGCTTAGATCTGGCGGGGGGCCTCAATGAGCAGTTCTTC

clone_size: NA
v_call: TRBV12-3/TRBV12-4
d_call: NA
j_call: TRBJ2-1
cdr3_aa: CASSTPGGGRNEQFF
cdr3_nt: TGTGCCAGCAGTACCCCAGGTGGGGGACGGAATGAGCAGTTCTTC

clone_size: NA
v_call: TRBV5-1
d_call: TRBD1
j_call: TRBJ1-1
cdr3_aa: CASSLGPDRVNTEAFF
cdr3_nt: TGCGCCAGCAGCTTGGGGCCGGACAGGGTGAACACTGAAGCTTTCTTT

clone_size: NA
v_call: TRBV7-3
d_call: NA
j_call: TRBJ1-3
cdr3_aa: CASSFDLGRFLGSSGNTIYF
cdr3_nt: TGTGCCAGCAGCTTTGATCTGGGTCGGTTCCTAGGATCCTCCGGAAACACCATATATTTT

clone_size: NA
v_call: TRBV5-1
d_call: NA
j_call: TRBJ2-7
cdr3_aa: CASGPGPNAYEQYF
cdr3_nt: TGCGCCAGCGGACCCGGGCCGAATGCCTACGAGCAGTACTTC

clone_size: NA
v_call: TRBV6-6
d_call: NA
j_call: TRBJ2-5
cdr3_aa: CASSYSGQHQETQYF
cdr3_nt: TGTGCCAGCAGTTACTCCGGACAGCACCAAGAGACCCAGTACTTC

clone_size: NA
v_call: TRBV4-2
d_call: NA
j_call: TRBJ1-2
cdr3_aa: CAGSQAGESYGYTF
cdr3_nt: TGTGCCGGCAGCCAAGCAGGGGAGAGCTATGGCTACACCTTC

clone_size: few
v_call: TRBV9
d_call: NA
j_call: TRBJ1-2
cdr3_aa: CASSVFGYGYTF
cdr3_nt: TGTGCCAGCAGCGTATTCGGCTATGGCTACACCTTC

clone_size: NA
v_call: TRBV5-1
d_call: NA
j_call: TRBJ1-1
cdr3_aa: CASSGGQTMNTEAFF
cdr3_nt: TGCGCCAGCAGCGGTGGACAGACGATGAACACTGAAGCTTTCTTT

clone_size: NA
v_call: TRBV5-1
d_call: NA
j_call: TRBJ1-1
cdr3_aa: CASSLPSQGNTEAFF
cdr3_nt: TGCGCCAGCAGCTTGCCCTCGCAGGGAAACACTGAAGCTTTCTTT

clone_size: few
v_call: TRBV7-6
d_call: NA
j_call: TRBJ1-1
cdr3_aa: CATMQGRNTEAFF
cdr3_nt: TGTGCCACCATGCAGGGTAGGAACACTGAAGCTTTCTTT

clone_size: few
v_call: TRBV5-5
d_call: TRBD1
j_call: TRBJ1-1
cdr3_aa: CASSETGANTEAFF
cdr3_nt: TGTGCCAGCAGCGAGACAGGGGCGAACACTGAAGCTTTCTTT